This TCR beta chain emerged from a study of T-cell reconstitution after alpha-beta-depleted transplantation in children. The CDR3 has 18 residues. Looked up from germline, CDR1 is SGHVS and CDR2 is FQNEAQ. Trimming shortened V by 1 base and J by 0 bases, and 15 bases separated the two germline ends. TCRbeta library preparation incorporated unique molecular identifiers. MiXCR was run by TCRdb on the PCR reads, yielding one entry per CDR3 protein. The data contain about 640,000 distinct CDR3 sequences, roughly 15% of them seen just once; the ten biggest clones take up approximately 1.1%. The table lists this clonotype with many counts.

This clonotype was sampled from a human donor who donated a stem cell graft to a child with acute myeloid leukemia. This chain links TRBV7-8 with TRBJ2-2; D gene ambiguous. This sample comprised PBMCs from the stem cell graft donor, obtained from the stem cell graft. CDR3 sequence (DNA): TGTGCCAGCAGCTTAGTTGCCTTCCCCAATTCGAACACCGGGGAGCTGTTTTTT. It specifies CASSLVAFPNSNTGELFF.